This T cell receptor (beta chain) was recovered during a study of cytomegalovirus exposure and HLA in healthy donors. Trimming removed 0 bases from V and 5 bases from J; junction bases left unmatched: 10. Germline CDR1 reads SGHRS; CDR2 reads YFSETQ. The CDR3 sequence is 17 residues long. The table came from immunoSEQ multiplex PCR; TCRdb's copy has only in-frame clones and leaves some out. This table holds roughly 150,000 clones, more than 85% found once. V is TRBV5-1 and J is TRBJ1-4, with 7 bases lining up with TRBD1. This clonotype was sampled from a man younger than 35 in good health and CMV-seronegative. Sequencing used PBMCs. This chain's CDR3 is CASSLGYAGQPNEKLFF. The CDR3 DNA reads as TGCGCCAGCAGCTTGGGGTATGCGGGACAGCCCAATGAAAAACTGTTTTTT. The variable domain in full, with the rest retrieved from reference TRBV5-1 and TRBJ1-4, is KAGVTQTPRYLIKTRGQQVTLSCSPISGHRSVSWYQQTPGQGLQFLFEYFSETQRNKGNFPGRFSGRQFSNSRSEMNVSTLELGDSALYLCASSLGYAGQPNEKLFFGSGTQLSVL.